These 5 T cell receptor beta chains were sequenced from one sample in a study of T cells in Graves' hyperthyroidism and ophthalmopathy. RNA transcripts were the template for amplifying TCR beta CDR3 regions. With the HTBI primer set, the TCR CDR3 went through a first round of RT-PCR. Each CDR3 protein gets one entry after TCRdb re-called the multiplex PCR reads with MiXCR. The sample shows nearly 750,000 distinct CDR3 sequences, around a third of them seen only once. The specimen sequenced was blood. The receptors stem from a woman in her thirties or forties with Graves' hyperthyroidism.

The genes are TRBV5-6 and TRBJ1-2; the D gene is possibly TRBD1 (5 bases). Germline CDR1 SGHDT, CDR2 YYEEEE. The CDR3 is 16 amino acids. V lost 0 bases and J 8 bases, leaving 20 bases between the germline ends. The CDR3 spells CASSLGMSPGSEGYTF. CDR3 sequence (DNA): TGTGCCAGCAGCTTGGGTATGAGTCCAGGGTCTGAAGGCTACACCTTC.

The rearrangement links TRBV2 to TRBJ2-7, with D tentatively TRBD1 or TRBD2 (5 bases each). The CDR3 runs 15 residues. Germline loops: CDR1 SNHLY, CDR2 FYNNEI. The V and J ends lost 6 bases and 5 bases respectively, with 20 bases between them. The DNA for the CDR3 is TGTGCCAGCAGCCACGGGACCCCGGGCGGCAACGAGCAGTACTTC. Translating it yields CASSHGTPGGNEQYF.

V gene TRBV20-1 combines with J gene TRBJ2-5, with 9 positions matching TRBD1. V trimming: 3 bases; J trimming: 2 bases; junction bases outside the gene matches: 4. Germline assignment: CDR1 DFQATT and CDR2 SNEGSKA (reference sequence). The CDR3 has 14 amino acids. The CDR3 loop reads CSARGTGRQETQYF. CDR3 in DNA: TGCAGTGCTAGGGGGACAGGGAGACAAGAGACCCAGTACTTC.

The chain couples TRBV6-5 to TRBJ1-4; D is undetermined. V lost 7 bases and J 5 bases, leaving 23 bases between the germline ends. Germline V gives CDR1 MNHEY, CDR2 SVGAGI. CDR3 length equals 17 residues. For the CDR3, the DNA is TGTGCCAGCACAGCAAACGGTTCTCCATGGGGAAATGAAAAACTGTTTTTT. Translated: CASTANGSPWGNEKLFF.

This clonotype showed up many times. The rearrangement joins TRBV6-6 to TRBJ2-5; the match to TRBD1 covers 8 bases. The CDR3 has 13 amino acids. V lost 8 bases, J lost 3 bases, and 5 bases stayed unmatched. Per the germline V gene, CDR1 is MNHNY and CDR2 is SVGAGI (reference sequence). The CDR3 nucleotides are TGTGCCAGCTGCAGGGGGCTGGAAGAGACCCAGTACTTC. Its protein is CASCRGLEETQYF.